This TCR beta chain was captured in a study of T cells in Graves' hyperthyroidism and ophthalmopathy. This clonotype showed up just a few times. V shed 5 bases and J shed 2 bases, with 13 bases lying between them. Germline V lookup: CDR1 DFQATT, CDR2 SNEGSKA (reference sequence). This CDR3 is 15 amino acids long. Researchers took RNA transcripts and amplified the TCR beta CDR3 regions from them. HTBI primers were used for first-round RT-PCR of the TCR CDR3. Each CDR3 protein gets one entry after TCRdb re-called the multiplex PCR reads with MiXCR. Here the sample spans approximately 870,000 distinct CDR3 sequences, roughly 40% being singletons. If no ophthalmopathy progression occurred within 18 months, Graves' hyperthyroidism was stable.

Sequencing input: blood. The genes are TRBV20-1 and TRBJ2-6; D may be TRBD1 (5 bases). This clonotype originated in a man between 18 and 29 years old with Graves' hyperthyroidism. CDR3 in DNA: TGCAGTGCTGGCTCCAGGGTAGCTGGGGCCAACGTCCTGACTTTC. The encoded protein is CSAGSRVAGANVLTF.